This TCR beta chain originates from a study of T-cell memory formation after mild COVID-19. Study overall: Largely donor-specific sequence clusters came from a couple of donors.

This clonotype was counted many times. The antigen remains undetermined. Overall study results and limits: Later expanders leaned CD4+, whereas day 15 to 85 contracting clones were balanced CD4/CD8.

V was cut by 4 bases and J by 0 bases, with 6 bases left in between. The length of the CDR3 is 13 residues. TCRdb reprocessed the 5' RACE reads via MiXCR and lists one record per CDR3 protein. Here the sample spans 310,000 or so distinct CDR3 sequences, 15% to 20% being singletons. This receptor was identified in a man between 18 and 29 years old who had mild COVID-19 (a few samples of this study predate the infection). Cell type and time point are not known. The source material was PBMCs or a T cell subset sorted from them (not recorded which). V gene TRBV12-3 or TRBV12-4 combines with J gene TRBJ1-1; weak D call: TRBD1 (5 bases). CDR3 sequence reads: CASSSQVNTEAFF. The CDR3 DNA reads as TGTGCCAGCAGTTCACAGGTGAACACTGAAGCTTTCTTT.